This TCR beta chain was found in a study of blood T cell repertoires in COVID-19. Across the whole study: Nucleic acid was either cDNA or gDNA, and it came from T cells, B-cell-depleted T cells, or PBMCs.

Original processing notes: Estimated nucleated cell counts came from reference gene primer amplification. Clones were sequenced by immunoSEQ multiplex PCR, and TCRdb holds only the in-frame ones, with some missing. The V and J calls and clone size were taken over from that table, and D and trimming were inferred from the DNA. The sample holds some 130,000 clones, 79% seen once. Trimming pared 8 bases from V and 1 base from J, leaving 12 bases between. The CDR3 extends over 14 amino acids. Germline-derived CDR1 and CDR2 are MNHNY and SVGAGI (reference sequence). V is TRBV6-6 and J is TRBJ1-3; possibly TRBD1 for D (5 bases). The material sequenced was peripheral blood. The TCR originated in a man aged 55 to 70 with acute or convalescent COVID-19. The CDR3, as DNA: TGTGCCAGCCTTTTTCAGGGTTCTGGAAACACCATATATTTT. This sequence encodes CASLFQGSGNTIYF.